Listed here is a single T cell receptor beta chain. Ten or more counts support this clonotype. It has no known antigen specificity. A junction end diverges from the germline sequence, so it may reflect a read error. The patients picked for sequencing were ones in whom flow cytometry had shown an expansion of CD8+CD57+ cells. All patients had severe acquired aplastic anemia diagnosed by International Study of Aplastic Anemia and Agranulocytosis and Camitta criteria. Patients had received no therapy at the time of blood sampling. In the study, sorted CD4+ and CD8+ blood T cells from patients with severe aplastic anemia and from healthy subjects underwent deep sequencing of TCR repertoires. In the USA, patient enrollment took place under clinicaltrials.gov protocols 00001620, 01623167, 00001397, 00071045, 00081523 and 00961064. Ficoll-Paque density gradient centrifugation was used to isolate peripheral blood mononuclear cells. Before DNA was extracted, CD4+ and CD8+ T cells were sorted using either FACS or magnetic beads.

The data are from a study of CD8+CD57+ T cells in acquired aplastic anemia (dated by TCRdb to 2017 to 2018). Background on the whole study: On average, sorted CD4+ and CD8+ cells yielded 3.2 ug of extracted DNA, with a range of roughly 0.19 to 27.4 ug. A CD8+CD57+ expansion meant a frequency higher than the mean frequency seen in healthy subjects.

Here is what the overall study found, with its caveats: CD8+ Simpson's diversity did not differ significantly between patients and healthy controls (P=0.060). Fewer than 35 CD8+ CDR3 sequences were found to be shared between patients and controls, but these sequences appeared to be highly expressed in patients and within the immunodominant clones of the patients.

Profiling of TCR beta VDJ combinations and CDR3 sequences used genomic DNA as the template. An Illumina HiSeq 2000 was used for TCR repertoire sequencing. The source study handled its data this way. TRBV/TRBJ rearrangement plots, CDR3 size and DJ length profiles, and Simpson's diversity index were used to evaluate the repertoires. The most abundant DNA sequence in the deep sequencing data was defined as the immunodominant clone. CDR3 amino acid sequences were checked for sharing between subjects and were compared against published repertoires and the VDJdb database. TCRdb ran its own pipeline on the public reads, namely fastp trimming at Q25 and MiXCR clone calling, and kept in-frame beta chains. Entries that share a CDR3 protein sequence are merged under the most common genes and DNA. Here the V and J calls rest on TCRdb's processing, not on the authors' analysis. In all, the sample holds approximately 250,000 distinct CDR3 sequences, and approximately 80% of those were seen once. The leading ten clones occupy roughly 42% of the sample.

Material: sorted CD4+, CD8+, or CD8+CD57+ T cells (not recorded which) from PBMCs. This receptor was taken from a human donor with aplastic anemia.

The CDR3 loop reads CASSLAGGLSF. The DNA sequence is as follows: TGTGCCAGCAGCTTAGCGGGAGGTCTGTCCTTC. In this chain, TRBV7-8 is recombined with TRBJ2-1, and possibly TRBD2, on 6 matching bases. For CDR1 and CDR2, the germline V gene lists SGHVS and FQNEAQ. From the cysteine through the phenylalanine, the CDR3 covers 11 amino acids. Left in the record is the CDR3 DNA by itself, 33 bases read in frame from the first base.